The following is a TCR beta chain sequence with its context. As yet, its antigen is unknown. These data are taken from a study of shared clonotypes between healthy human individuals. Loaded into unsorted PBMC replicate PCRs was 300 ng DNA, 30,000 to 35,000 T cell genomes. Original processing methods: From ImmunoSEQ came sequences covering only the junction and carrying no quality scores, so filtering differed. Sequencing was performed with immunoSEQ multiplex PCR; in TCRdb, only in-frame clones are kept and a portion is missing. That table supplies the V and J calls and clone size; D and trimming were determined from the DNA. The profile shows 470,000 or so clones, around 85% of them singletons. Overall study results and limits: Investigators collected only blood, and repertoires in tissues likely differ. Represented genetic and exposure-history diversity was restricted by having few donors.

The source is a woman in her 40s in good health. Some clones in this sample may be carry-over from other donors' samples. The sample consisted of PBMCs.

CDR3 protein: CASSLGRGEQFF. The CDR3 DNA reads TGTGCCAGCAGCTTAGGTCGGGGCGAGCAGTTCTTC. J is TRBJ2-1 and V is TRBV7-9; D possibly uses TRBD1 or TRBD2 (5 bases each). Germline V gene sequence: CDR1 SEHNR, CDR2 FQNEAQ (reference sequence). The CDR3 is 12 amino acids. Trimming stripped 1 base from V and 10 bases from J, with 8 bases between.